The 32 T cell receptor beta chains presented below share a single source sample, sequenced in a study of blood T cell repertoires in COVID-19. The data were produced by immunoSEQ multiplex PCR, yet TCRdb's version contains in-frame clones alone and is incomplete. The sample yields a few hundred thousand clones, over 85% seen once. Sequenced material: PBMCs or T cells enriched from blood (not recorded which). The receptors shown here come from a woman aged 55-69 years who had recovered from COVID-19.

The rearrangement uses TRBV5-4 and TRBJ1-5, with D possibly TRBD1 on 5 matching bases. CDR3 length: 15 amino acids. Between the trimmed V and J ends, which lost 2 bases and 0 bases, there was a span of 9 bases. CDR1 and CDR2 (germline): SGHNT, YYREEE (reference sequence). CDR3 in amino acids: CASSFGGASNQPQHF. The CDR3 DNA follows: TGTGCCAGCAGCTTCGGCGGGGCTAGCAATCAGCCCCAGCATTTT.

The rearrangement joins TRBV5-1 to TRBJ2-2; 10 bases fit TRBD1. Trimming removed 0 bases from V and 4 bases from J; junction bases left unmatched: 6. The germline CDR1 and CDR2 sequences are SGHRS and YFSETQ. There are 17 residues in the CDR3. CDR3 bases: TGCGCCAGCAGCTTGGCTAAGACAGGGGGCGCCACCGGGGAGCTGTTTTTT. This gives the protein CASSLAKTGGATGELFF.

The V gene is TRBV7-2, the J gene TRBJ2-1; D remains ambiguous. This CDR3 comprises 11 residues. Per the germline V gene, CDR1 is SGHTA and CDR2 is FQGNSA. The V and J ends lost 6 bases and 9 bases respectively, with 9 bases between them. The CDR3 DNA reads as TGTGCCAGCAGTCAATTCGGTGAGCAGTTCTTC. Its translation: CASSQFGEQFF. Combining the CDR3 with reference TRBV7-2 and TRBJ2-1 gives the whole variable domain GAGVSQSPSNKVTEKGKDVELRCDPISGHTALYWYRQSLGQGLEFLIYFQGNSAPDKSGLPSDRFSAERTGGSVSTLTIQRTQQEDSAVYLCASSQFGEQFFGPGTRLTVL.

The chain couples TRBV14 to TRBJ1-1, with D tentatively TRBD1 (5 bases). The CDR3 runs to 15 residues. Germline loops: CDR1 SGHDN, CDR2 FVKESK. The V gene lost 2 bases and the J gene lost 3 bases, with 13 bases spanning the gap. The DNA of the CDR3 is TGTGCCAGCAGCCAACAGGGAGGGACGTACACTGAAGCTTTCTTT. This gives the protein CASSQQGGTYTEAFF.

The CDR3 sequence is CASSLTGVYTGELFF. In nucleotides, the CDR3 is TGTGCCAGCAGCTTGACAGGGGTCTACACCGGGGAGCTGTTTTTT. V gene TRBV7-9 combines with J gene TRBJ2-2; TRBD1 matches at 8 bases. The CDR3 has 15 residues. CDR1 and CDR2 (germline): SEHNR, FQNEAQ (reference sequence). The trim removed 3 bases at V and 3 bases at J, leaving 3 bases unmatched.

The chain joins TRBV30 to TRBJ1-2; 9 bases are shared with TRBD1. Germline-derived CDR1 and CDR2 are GTSNPN and SVGIG (reference sequence). Unmatched junction bases numbered 5, after V lost 2 bases and J lost 4 bases. CDR3 size: 14 residues. CDR3 nucleotides: TGTGCCTGGAGTTACAGGGGGCGCGGCTATGGCTACACCTTC. It yields the protein CAWSYRGRGYGYTF.

The sample holds one count of this clone. The rearrangement links TRBV2 to TRBJ1-1, with D unresolved. The germline CDR1 and CDR2 sequences are SNHLY and FYNNEI. This CDR3 comprises 11 residues. Trimming shortened V by 7 bases and J by 11 bases, and 14 bases separated the two germline ends. CDR3 residues: CASILMSTAFF. Written as DNA, the CDR3 is TGTGCCAGCATCCTCATGAGTACGGCTTTCTTT.

The J gene is TRBJ1-2, the V gene TRBV30, with TRBD1 identical over 9 bases. This CDR3 has 17 residues. Germline values: CDR1 GTSNPN, CDR2 SVGIG (reference sequence). Losses at the gene ends were 0 bases for V and 3 bases for J; bases not matched to a gene: 11. This chain's CDR3 is CAWSVEWGQGRHYGYTF. The CDR3 DNA sequence: TGTGCCTGGAGTGTAGAATGGGGACAGGGTCGACACTATGGCTACACCTTC.

This clone came up many times. The genes are TRBV10-3 and TRBJ1-1; D not certain. The germline V and J ends were trimmed by 0 bases and 3 bases, with 20 bases remaining between them. In germline, CDR1 is ENHRY, CDR2 SYGVKD. The CDR3 length is 18 residues. This CDR3 is CAISESSGVTGGYTEAFF. CDR3 sequence (DNA): TGTGCCATCAGTGAGTCAAGTGGTGTTACTGGCGGCTACACTGAAGCTTTCTTT.

The chain employs TRBV3-1 (or the pseudogene TRBV3-2) and TRBJ1-6, with TRBD1 identical over 8 bases. CDR3 length: 13 residues. Per germline, CDR1 LGHDT and CDR2 YNNKEL (reference sequence). V shed 7 bases and J 12 bases; nucleotides not matched to a gene: 8. Here the CDR3 reads CASMGTGLLPLHF. CDR3 bases: TGTGCCAGCATGGGGACAGGCCTCCTACCCCTCCACTTT.

The gene calls are TRBV3-1 (or the pseudogene TRBV3-2) and TRBJ1-2; D is possibly TRBD1 (5 bases). The CDR3 extends over 13 amino acids. Germline assignment: CDR1 LGHDT and CDR2 YNNKEL (reference sequence). V lost 8 bases and J lost 4, with 14 bases in between. CDR3 protein: CASAQGTRYGYTF. The CDR3, as DNA: TGTGCCAGCGCCCAGGGCACCCGCTATGGCTACACCTTC.

The chain joins TRBV7-2 to TRBJ2-7; D gene ambiguous. This CDR3 contains 11 residues. Trimming took off 7 bases at V and 5 bases at J, with 9 bases between the two ends. The germline CDR1 and CDR2 sequences are SGHTA and FQGNSA. The CDR3 loop reads CASNPPDEQYF. The CDR3 nucleotides are TGTGCCAGCAACCCCCCGGACGAGCAGTACTTC.

The chain links TRBV6-5 to TRBJ1-1, with 9 bases aligning to TRBD1. Germline V gene lookup returns CDR1 MNHEY and CDR2 SVGAGI. The length of the CDR3 is 15 residues. J lost 5 bases, V lost 7 bases, and 11 bases had no gene match. This chain's CDR3 is CASIPEQGAGTEAFF. CDR3 bases: TGTGCCAGCATCCCTGAACAGGGGGCCGGAACTGAAGCTTTCTTT.

The chain combines TRBV5-1 with TRBJ2-3, with unresolved D. From germline, CDR1 is SGHRS and CDR2 YFSETQ. The V gene lost 3 bases and the J gene lost 3 bases, with 5 bases spanning the gap. CDR3 length equals 12 residues. CDR3 amino acids: CASSSETDTQYF. CDR3 bases: TGCGCCAGCAGCTCAGAAACAGATACGCAGTATTTT.

The J gene is TRBJ1-2, the V gene TRBV15, with 7 positions matching TRBD1. The CDR3 contains 15 residues. V gave up 5 bases and J gave up 5 bases; unmatched junction bases: 11. Germline CDR1 is LNHNV and CDR2 is YYDKDF (reference sequence). The CDR3: CATSGDRARNYGYTF. In DNA, the CDR3 is TGTGCCACCAGCGGCGACAGGGCAAGAAATTATGGCTACACCTTC.

This chain connects TRBV7-9 to TRBJ1-1; D is possibly TRBD1 (5 bases). Germline V gene lookup returns CDR1 SEHNR and CDR2 FQNEAQ (reference sequence). The CDR3 has 14 amino acids. With 5 bases removed from V and 4 bases from J, the gap between germline ends came to 14 bases. In nucleotides, the CDR3 is TGTGCCAGCAGCGATTCGGGGGGGAGCACTGAAGCTTTCTTT. Its protein product is CASSDSGGSTEAFF.

The gene calls are TRBV9 and TRBJ1-3; TRBD1 matches 12 bases. V gave up 4 bases and J gave up 5 bases; unmatched junction bases: 7. The V gene's germline CDR1 is SGDLS and CDR2 YYNGEE. The CDR3 contains 16 residues. The CDR3 loop is CASSQEGQGARNTIYF. CDR3 coding DNA: TGTGCCAGCAGCCAAGAGGGACAGGGGGCGCGAAACACCATATATTTT.

The chain employs TRBV2 and TRBJ1-2; 11 bases are shared with TRBD1. The CDR3 totals 12 residues. Germline V gives CDR1 SNHLY, CDR2 FYNNEI. J was trimmed by 8 bases and V by 10 bases; bases with no gene match: 6. The chain's CDR3 is CATRDRGYGYTF. The CDR3 DNA reads TGTGCCACTCGGGACAGGGGGTACGGCTACACCTTC.

The chain employs TRBV27 and TRBJ2-2; D call uncertain. CDR3 length: 14 amino acids. From germline, CDR1 is MNHEY and CDR2 SMNVEV (reference sequence). With 3 bases removed from V and 4 bases from J, the gap between germline ends came to 9 bases. CDR3 coding DNA: TGTGCCAGCAGTTTTGGTAGTGGCACCGGGGAGCTGTTTTTT. Its translation: CASSFGSGTGELFF.

The chain couples TRBV5-4 to TRBJ2-7; D is possibly TRBD2 (5 bases). This CDR3 is 14 amino acids long. Trimming took 0 bases from V and 6 from J, leaving 13 bases between them. Germline V gene data show CDR1 as SGHNT and CDR2 as YYREEE (reference sequence). The CDR3 nucleotides read TGTGCCAGCAGCTTGGGGCTGGACTTTTTCGAGCAGTACTTC. This encodes CASSLGLDFFEQYF.

The J gene is TRBJ2-3, the V gene TRBV5-1; D possibly corresponds to TRBD1 (5 bases). This CDR3 comprises 15 residues. Trimming left V 0 bases short and J 4 bases short, with 12 bases between. Germline values: CDR1 SGHRS, CDR2 YFSETQ. The CDR3 sequence: CASSLVQAGADTQYF. In DNA form, the CDR3 reads TGCGCCAGCAGCTTGGTACAGGCTGGGGCAGATACGCAGTATTTT.

The chain joins TRBV10-3 to TRBJ2-5; 7 positions agree with TRBD2. With V trimmed by 6 bases and J by 7 bases, 5 bases remained unmatched. The CDR3 totals 12 residues. Germline-derived CDR1 and CDR2 are ENHRY and SYGVKD. In nucleotides, the CDR3 is TGTGCCATCAGCGGCAGCGGGGCGACCCAGTACTTC. As protein: CAISGSGATQYF.

The rearrangement links TRBV18 to TRBJ1-4; 8 bases match TRBD1. The V and J ends lost 8 bases and 3 bases, in that order; junction bases with no gene match: 2. This CDR3 contains 13 residues. Looked up from germline, CDR1 is KGHSH and CDR2 is LQKENI. The CDR3: CASKGQANEKLFF. The CDR3 nucleotides are TGTGCCAGCAAGGGACAGGCTAATGAAAAACTGTTTTTT. The complete variable domain, with remaining parts taken from reference TRBV18 and TRBJ1-4, reads NAGVMQNPRHLVRRRGQEARLRCSPMKGHSHVYWYRQLPEEGLKFMVYLQKENIIDESGMPKERFSAEFPKEGPSILRIQQVVRGDSAAYFCASKGQANEKLFFGSGTQLSVL.

CDR3 DNA sequence: TGTGCCAGCGACAGGGGTAATGAAAAACTGTTTTTT. This codes for CASDRGNEKLFF. J is TRBJ1-4 and V is TRBV2; 8 bases line up with TRBD1. The CDR3 totals 12 residues. V was clipped by 8 bases and J by 4 bases; unmatched bases: 0. The germline CDR1 and CDR2 sequences are SNHLY and FYNNEI.

The chain uses TRBV29-1 and TRBJ2-1; weak D call: TRBD1 (5 bases). The CDR3 is 16 amino acids. V lost 7 bases, J lost 6 bases, and 25 bases lay in between. Germline V gene lookup returns CDR1 SQVTM and CDR2 ANQGSEA. This CDR3 reads CSAVMSGWGFSNEQFF. CDR3 DNA sequence: TGCAGCGCGGTAATGTCAGGGTGGGGTTTTAGCAATGAGCAGTTCTTC.

The chain couples TRBV5-1 to TRBJ1-3; weak D call: TRBD1 (6 bases). Trimming took 3 bases from V and 2 from J, leaving 12 bases between them. The CDR3 is 15 amino acids. Germline V gene data show CDR1 as SGHRS and CDR2 as YFSETQ. This CDR3 reads CASSSGGATGNTIYF. CDR3 sequence (DNA): TGCGCCAGCAGCTCTGGGGGGGCCACTGGAAACACCATATATTTT.

J is TRBJ1-6 and V is TRBV12-3 or TRBV12-4; 7 bases map to TRBD1. The CDR3 has 13 residues. The J segment lost 13 bases and the V segment lost 4 bases, leaving 7 bases of the junction unmatched. CDR3 nucleotides: TGTGCCAGCAGTTACGGGACAGCACACCCCCTCCACTTT. This gives the protein CASSYGTAHPLHF.

The chain has TRBV12-5 and TRBJ2-5; 8 positions agree with TRBD2. Germline values: CDR1 LGHNT, CDR2 FRNRAP. The CDR3 runs 14 residues. The trim removed 5 bases at V and 7 bases at J, leaving 9 bases unmatched. The CDR3: CASGLSGGGGTQYF. CDR3 DNA: TGTGCTAGTGGTCTGAGCGGGGGTGGTGGGACCCAGTACTTC.

The sample holds a few counts of this clone. The rearrangement uses TRBV19 and TRBJ2-1; 14 bases are shared with TRBD2. Germline lookup yields CDR1 LNHDA and CDR2 SQIVND (reference sequence). The CDR3 totals 13 residues. Trimming removed 10 bases from V and 7 bases from J; junction bases left unmatched: 3. The DNA for the CDR3 is TGTGCCACCGGGACTAGCGGGAGTAATGAGCAGTTCTTC. Protein: CATGTSGSNEQFF. Drawing the rest from reference TRBV19 and TRBJ2-1, the complete variable domain is DGGITQSPKYLFRKEGQNVTLSCEQNLNHDAMYWYRQDPGQGLRLIYYSQIVNDFQKGDIAEGYSVSREKKESFPLTVTSAQKNPTAFYLCATGTSGSNEQFFGPGTRLTVL.

V usage is TRBV12-5 and J usage is TRBJ2-1, with D unclear. CDR3 length: 15 residues. In germline, CDR1 is LGHNT, CDR2 FRNRAP. V lost 0 bases, J lost 0 bases, and 6 bases lay in between. The CDR3 protein is CASGLVASSYNEQFF. CDR3 DNA sequence: TGTGCTAGTGGTTTGGTAGCGAGCTCCTACAATGAGCAGTTCTTC.

The chain recombines TRBV29-1 with TRBJ1-2; maybe TRBD1 (5 bases). V was pared by 2 bases and J by 8 bases, with 12 bases between. Germline CDR1 is SQVTM and CDR2 is ANQGSEA. The CDR3 extends over 12 amino acids. CDR3 protein: CSVETGVQGYTF. CDR3 nucleotide sequence: TGCAGCGTTGAAACGGGGGTACAGGGCTACACCTTC.

The chain joins TRBV7-2 to TRBJ2-5; 7 bases align to TRBD2. Germline CDR1 is SGHTA and CDR2 is FQGNSA. V shed 5 bases, J shed 2 bases, and the junction held 11 bases outside the gene matches. The CDR3 contains 16 residues. The CDR3 reads CASSQAGGSSQETQYF. For the CDR3, the DNA is TGTGCCAGCAGCCAAGCGGGCGGGAGCTCGCAAGAGACCCAGTACTTC.